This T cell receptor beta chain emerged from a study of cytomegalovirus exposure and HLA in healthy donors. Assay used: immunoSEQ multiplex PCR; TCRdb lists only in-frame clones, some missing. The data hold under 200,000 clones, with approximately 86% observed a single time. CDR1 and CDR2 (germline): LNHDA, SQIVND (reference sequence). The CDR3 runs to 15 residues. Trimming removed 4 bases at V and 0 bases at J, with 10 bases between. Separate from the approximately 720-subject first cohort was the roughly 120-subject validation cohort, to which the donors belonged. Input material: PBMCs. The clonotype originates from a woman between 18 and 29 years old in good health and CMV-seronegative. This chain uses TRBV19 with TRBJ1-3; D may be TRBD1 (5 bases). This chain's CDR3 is CASSTDRLSGNTIYF. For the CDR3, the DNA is TGTGCCAGTAGTACCGACAGACTCTCTGGAAACACCATATATTTT.